This TCR beta chain was sequenced for a study of early T cells in non-severe SARS-CoV-2 infection (dated by TCRdb to the early 2020s). The study in broad terms: TCR sequencing used bulk RNA from unsorted whole blood, so alpha and beta chains could not be paired.

Study-wide findings and limitations: VDJdb matching was skewed toward anti-spike CD8 responses and likely underestimated virus-specific expansions by missing private and CD4 specificities.

There are a few counts of this clonotype. Its antigen is currently not known. No much larger clonotype is one base removed from it; base qualities were not supplied. The study was a case-control design nested within a healthcare worker cohort in London, UK, with weekly nasopharyngeal swab PCR tests and blood sampling. Healthcare workers were recruited during the week of the UK lockdown, between 23 and 31 March 2020, and followed weekly for up to about 15 weeks. The junction shows trimming of 3 bases on V and 5 bases on J, and the gene matches do not reach 4 bases of it. CDR1 and CDR2 are read off the germline V gene as LGHNA and YNFKEQ. From the cysteine up to the phenylalanine, the CDR3 has a length of 16 residues. The CDR3 DNA has 48 bases and is translated from base 1. Library creation used 5' RACE. These reads were obtained on a NextSeq 500. In the TCR library protocol, unique molecular identifiers were attached to individual cDNA molecules to correct for PCR bias and sequencing error. Sequencing covered both TCR alpha and beta chains, and within each sample the abundances of alpha and beta sequences were tightly co-correlated. The authors' pipeline ran thus. Decombinator V4 was used to perform V gene, J gene and CDR3 annotation of TCR sequences. Expanded TCRs were defined as changing significantly between any two time points under a Poisson model with p below 0.0001. TCR abundances were normalised to the total number of TCRs sequenced per sample and expressed as counts per million. TRAV1-2 paired with TRAJ12, TRAJ20 or TRAJ33 defined MAIT TCRs, while TRAV10 paired with TRAJ18 defined iNKT TCRs. VDJdb, accessed 1 November 2021, was searched for CMV, EBV and SARS-CoV-2 annotated TCRs, with TCRs annotated for multiple antigens excluded. TCRdb cleaned the public reads at Q25 with fastp, built clones with MiXCR and kept in-frame beta chains. Identical CDR3 proteins give one entry, which carries the most common genes and DNA. What appears here as the V and J calls and clone size reflects TCRdb's work, not the paper's. In all, the sample holds about 21,000 distinct CDR3 sequences, and 4.5% to 6% of those were seen once. The ten largest clones capture roughly 15% of the sample.

This sequence originates from an adult who was a healthcare worker with PCR-confirmed SARS-CoV-2 infection or an uninfected control (not recorded which). Sequencing was performed on whole blood, taken at baseline. The sequence is built from TRBV4-2 and TRBJ2-5, with TRBD2 identical over 15 junction bases. Read as DNA, the sequence is TGTGCCAGCAGCCAGGGACTAGCGGGGGGCGGGGAGACCCAGTACTTC. Its translation is CASSQGLAGGGETQYF.